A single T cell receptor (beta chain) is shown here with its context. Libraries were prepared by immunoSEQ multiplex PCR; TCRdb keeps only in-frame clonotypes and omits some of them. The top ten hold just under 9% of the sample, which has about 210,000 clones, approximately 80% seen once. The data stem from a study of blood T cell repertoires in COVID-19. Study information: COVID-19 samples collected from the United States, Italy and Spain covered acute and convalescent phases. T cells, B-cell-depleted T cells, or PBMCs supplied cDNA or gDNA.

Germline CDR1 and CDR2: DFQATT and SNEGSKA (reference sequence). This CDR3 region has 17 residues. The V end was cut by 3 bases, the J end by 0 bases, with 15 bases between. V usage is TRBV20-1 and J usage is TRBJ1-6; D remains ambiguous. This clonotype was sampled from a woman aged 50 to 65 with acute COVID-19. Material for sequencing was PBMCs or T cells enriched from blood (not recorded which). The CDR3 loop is CSASNLSPGSYNSPLHF. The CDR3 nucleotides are TGCAGTGCTAGTAACCTTTCTCCGGGCTCCTATAATTCACCCCTCCACTTT.